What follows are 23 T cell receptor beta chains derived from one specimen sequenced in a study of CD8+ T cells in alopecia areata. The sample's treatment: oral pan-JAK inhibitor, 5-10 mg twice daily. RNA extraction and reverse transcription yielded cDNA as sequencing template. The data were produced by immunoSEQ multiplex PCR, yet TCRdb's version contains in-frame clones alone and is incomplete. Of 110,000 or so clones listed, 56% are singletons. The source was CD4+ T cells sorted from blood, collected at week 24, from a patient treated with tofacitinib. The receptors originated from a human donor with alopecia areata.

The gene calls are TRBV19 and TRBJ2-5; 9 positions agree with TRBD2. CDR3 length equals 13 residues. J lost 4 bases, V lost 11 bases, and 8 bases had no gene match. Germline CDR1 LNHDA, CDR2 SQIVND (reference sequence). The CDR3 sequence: CASTRGGSETQYF. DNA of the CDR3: TGTGCCTCTACGCGGGGGGGCTCAGAGACCCAGTACTTC. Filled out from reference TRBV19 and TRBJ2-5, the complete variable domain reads DGGITQSPKYLFRKEGQNVTLSCEQNLNHDAMYWYRQDPGQGLRLIYYSQIVNDFQKGDIAEGYSVSREKKESFPLTVTSAQKNPTAFYLCASTRGGSETQYFGPGTRLLVL.

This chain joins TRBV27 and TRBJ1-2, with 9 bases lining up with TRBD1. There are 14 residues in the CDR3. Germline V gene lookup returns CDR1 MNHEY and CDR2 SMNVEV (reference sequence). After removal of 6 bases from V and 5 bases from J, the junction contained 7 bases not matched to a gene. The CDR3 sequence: CASRGWGQGYGYTF. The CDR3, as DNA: TGTGCCAGCAGAGGGTGGGGACAGGGTTATGGCTACACCTTC.

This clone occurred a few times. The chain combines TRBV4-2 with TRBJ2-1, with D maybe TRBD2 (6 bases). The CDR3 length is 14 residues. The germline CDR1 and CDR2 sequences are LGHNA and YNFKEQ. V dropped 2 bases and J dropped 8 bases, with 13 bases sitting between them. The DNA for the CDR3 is TGTGCCAGCAGCCAAATGTGGCGGGGAGATGAGCAGTTCTTC. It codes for CASSQMWRGDEQFF.

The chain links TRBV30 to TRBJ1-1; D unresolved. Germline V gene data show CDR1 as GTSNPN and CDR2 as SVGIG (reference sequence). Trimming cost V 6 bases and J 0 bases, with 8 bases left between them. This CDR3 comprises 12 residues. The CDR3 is CACEKVNTEAFF. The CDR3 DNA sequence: TGTGCCTGTGAAAAGGTGAACACTGAAGCTTTCTTT. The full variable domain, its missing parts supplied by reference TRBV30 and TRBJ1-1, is SQTIHQWPATLVQPVGSPLSLECTVEGTSNPNLYWYRQAAGRGLQLLFYSVGIGQISSEVPQNLSASRPQDRQFILSSKKLLLSDSGFYLCACEKVNTEAFFGQGTRLTVV.

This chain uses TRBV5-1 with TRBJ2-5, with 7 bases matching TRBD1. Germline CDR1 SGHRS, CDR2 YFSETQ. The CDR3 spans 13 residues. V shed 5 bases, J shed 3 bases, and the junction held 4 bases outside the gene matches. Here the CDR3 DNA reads TGCGCCAGCAGACTAACAGGGGAAGAGACCCAGTACTTC. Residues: CASRLTGEETQYF.

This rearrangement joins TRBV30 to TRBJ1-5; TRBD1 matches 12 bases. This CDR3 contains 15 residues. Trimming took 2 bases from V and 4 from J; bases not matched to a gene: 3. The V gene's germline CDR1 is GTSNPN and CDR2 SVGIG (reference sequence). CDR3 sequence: CAWSRGQGANQPQHF. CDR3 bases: TGTGCCTGGAGTAGGGGACAGGGGGCAAATCAGCCCCAGCATTTT. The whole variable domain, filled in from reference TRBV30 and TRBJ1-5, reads SQTIHQWPATLVQPVGSPLSLECTVEGTSNPNLYWYRQAAGRGLQLLFYSVGIGQISSEVPQNLSASRPQDRQFILSSKKLLLSDSGFYLCAWSRGQGANQPQHFGDGTRLSIL.

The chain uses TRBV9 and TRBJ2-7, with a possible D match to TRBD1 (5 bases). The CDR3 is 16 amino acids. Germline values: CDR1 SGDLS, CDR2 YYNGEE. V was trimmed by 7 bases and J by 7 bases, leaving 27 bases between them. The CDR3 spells CASSFGQSGALGEQYF. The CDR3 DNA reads TGTGCCAGCTCGTTTGGACAATCGGGTGCCCTTGGGGAGCAGTACTTC.

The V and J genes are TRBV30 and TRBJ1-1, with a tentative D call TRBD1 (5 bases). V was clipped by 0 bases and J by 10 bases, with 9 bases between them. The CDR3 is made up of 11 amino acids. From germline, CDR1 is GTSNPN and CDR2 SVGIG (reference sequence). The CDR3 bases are TGTGCCTGGAGTGTATCTACAGGAGCTTTCTTT. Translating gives CAWSVSTGAFF.

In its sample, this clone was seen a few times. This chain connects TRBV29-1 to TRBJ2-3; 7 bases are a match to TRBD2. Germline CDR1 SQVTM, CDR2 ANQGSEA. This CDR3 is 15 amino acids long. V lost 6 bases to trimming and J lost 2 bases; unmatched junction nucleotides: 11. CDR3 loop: CSVTGGDRTTDTQYF. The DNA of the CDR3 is TGCAGCGTCACTGGGGGGGATCGGACCACAGATACGCAGTATTTT.

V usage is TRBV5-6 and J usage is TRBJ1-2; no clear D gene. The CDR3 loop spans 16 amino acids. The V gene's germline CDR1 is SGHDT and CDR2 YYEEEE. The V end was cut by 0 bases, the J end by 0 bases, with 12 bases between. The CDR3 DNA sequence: TGTGCCAGCAGCTTGGCCATATGGTTCGCTAACTATGGCTACACCTTC. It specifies CASSLAIWFANYGYTF. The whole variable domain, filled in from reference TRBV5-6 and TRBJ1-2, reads DAGVTQSPTHLIKTRGQQVTLRCSPKSGHDTVSWYQQALGQGPQFIFQYYEEEERQRGNFPDRFSGHQFPNYSSELNVNALLLGDSALYLCASSLAIWFANYGYTFGSGTRLTVV.

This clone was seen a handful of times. Written as DNA, the CDR3 is TGCGCCAGCAGCCAATGGCGAGGGGAGACCCAGTACTTC. Residues: CASSQWRGETQYF. The J gene is TRBJ2-5, the V gene TRBV4-1; D is perhaps TRBD2 (5 bases). Germline values: CDR1 MGHRA, CDR2 YSYEKL. CDR3 length: 13 amino acids. Trimming left V 2 bases short and J 5 bases short, with 9 bases between.

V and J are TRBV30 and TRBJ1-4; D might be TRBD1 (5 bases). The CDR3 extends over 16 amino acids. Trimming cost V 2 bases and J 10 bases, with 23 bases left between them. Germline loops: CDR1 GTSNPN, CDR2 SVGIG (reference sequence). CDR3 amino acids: CAWSSRLGTGDGKLFF. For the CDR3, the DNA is TGTGCCTGGAGTTCCAGGTTGGGGACCGGGGACGGAAAACTGTTTTTT. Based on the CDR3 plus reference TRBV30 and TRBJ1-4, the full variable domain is SQTIHQWPATLVQPVGSPLSLECTVEGTSNPNLYWYRQAAGRGLQLLFYSVGIGQISSEVPQNLSASRPQDRQFILSSKKLLLSDSGFYLCAWSSRLGTGDGKLFFGSGTQLSVL.

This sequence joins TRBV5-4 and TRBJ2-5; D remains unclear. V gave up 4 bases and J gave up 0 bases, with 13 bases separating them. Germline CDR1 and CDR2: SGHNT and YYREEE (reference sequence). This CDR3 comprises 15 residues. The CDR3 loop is CASSQSANNQETQYF. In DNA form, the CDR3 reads TGTGCCAGCAGCCAAAGCGCGAACAACCAAGAGACCCAGTACTTC.

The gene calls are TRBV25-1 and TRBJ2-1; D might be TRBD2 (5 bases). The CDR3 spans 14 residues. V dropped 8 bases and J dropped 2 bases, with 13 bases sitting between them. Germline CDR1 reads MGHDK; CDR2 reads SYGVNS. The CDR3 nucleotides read TGTGCCAGCTCCCACGAGGGCCCCTACAATGAGCAGTTCTTC. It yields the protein CASSHEGPYNEQFF.

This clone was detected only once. The CDR3 region is CASSLDSGGAWETQYF. CDR3 in DNA: TGTGCCAGCAGCTTAGATAGCGGGGGGGCCTGGGAGACCCAGTACTTC. The J gene is TRBJ2-5, the V gene TRBV7-2, with 11 bases matching TRBD2. This CDR3 spans 16 amino acids. V dropped 1 base and J dropped 5; count of bases not matched to a gene: 6. Germline V gene data show CDR1 as SGHTA and CDR2 as FQGNSA.

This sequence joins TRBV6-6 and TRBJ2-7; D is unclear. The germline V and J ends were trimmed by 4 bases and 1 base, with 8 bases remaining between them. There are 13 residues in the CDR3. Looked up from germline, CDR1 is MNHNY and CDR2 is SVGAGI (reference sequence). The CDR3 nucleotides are TGTGCCAGCAGTTGGGCAGCGTCCTACGAGCAGTACTTC. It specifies CASSWAASYEQYF.

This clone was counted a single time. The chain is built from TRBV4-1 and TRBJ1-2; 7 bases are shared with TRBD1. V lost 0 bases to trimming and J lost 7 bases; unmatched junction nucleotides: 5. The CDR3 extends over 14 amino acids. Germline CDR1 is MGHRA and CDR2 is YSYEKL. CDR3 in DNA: TGCGCCAGCAGCCAAGAACAGGGGCTTGTTGGCTACACCTTC. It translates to CASSQEQGLVGYTF.

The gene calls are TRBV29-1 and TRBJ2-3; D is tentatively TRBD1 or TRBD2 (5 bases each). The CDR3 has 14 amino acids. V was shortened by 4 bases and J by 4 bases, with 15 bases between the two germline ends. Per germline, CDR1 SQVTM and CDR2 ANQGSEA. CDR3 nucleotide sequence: TGCAGCGTTGTGTTAAGGGGACCGCCAGATACGCAGTATTTT. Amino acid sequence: CSVVLRGPPDTQYF.

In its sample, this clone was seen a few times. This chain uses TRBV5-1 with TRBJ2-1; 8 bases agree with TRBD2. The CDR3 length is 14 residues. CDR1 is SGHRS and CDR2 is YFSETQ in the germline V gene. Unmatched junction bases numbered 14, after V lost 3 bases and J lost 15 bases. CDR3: CASSWQGSGREAFF. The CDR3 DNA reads TGCGCCAGCAGCTGGCAGGGGAGTGGGCGGGAGGCGTTCTTC. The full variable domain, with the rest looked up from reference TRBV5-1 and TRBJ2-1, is KAGVTQTPRYLIKTRGQQVTLSCSPISGHRSVSWYQQTPGQGLQFLFEYFSETQRNKGNFPGRFSGRQFSNSRSEMNVSTLELGDSALYLCASSWQGSGREAFFGPGTRLTVL.

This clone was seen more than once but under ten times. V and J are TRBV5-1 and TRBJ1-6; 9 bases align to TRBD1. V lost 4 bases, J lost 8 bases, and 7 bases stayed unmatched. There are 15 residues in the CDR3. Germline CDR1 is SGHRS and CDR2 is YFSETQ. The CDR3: CASSEPGQGHSPLHF. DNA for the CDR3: TGCGCCAGCAGCGAACCGGGACAGGGTCATTCACCCCTCCACTTT.

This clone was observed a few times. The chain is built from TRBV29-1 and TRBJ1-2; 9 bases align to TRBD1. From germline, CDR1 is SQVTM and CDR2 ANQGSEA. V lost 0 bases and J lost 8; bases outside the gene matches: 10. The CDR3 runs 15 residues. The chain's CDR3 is CSVEDRNRGPRGYTF. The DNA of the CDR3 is TGCAGCGTTGAAGATCGGAACAGGGGGCCGAGGGGCTACACCTTC.

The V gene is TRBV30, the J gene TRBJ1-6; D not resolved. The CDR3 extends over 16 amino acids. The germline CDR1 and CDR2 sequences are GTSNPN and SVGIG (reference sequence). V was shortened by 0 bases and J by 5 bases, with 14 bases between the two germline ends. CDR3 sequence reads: CAWSVHTSLNNSPLHF. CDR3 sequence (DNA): TGTGCCTGGAGTGTACACACCAGCCTGAATAATTCACCCCTCCACTTT.

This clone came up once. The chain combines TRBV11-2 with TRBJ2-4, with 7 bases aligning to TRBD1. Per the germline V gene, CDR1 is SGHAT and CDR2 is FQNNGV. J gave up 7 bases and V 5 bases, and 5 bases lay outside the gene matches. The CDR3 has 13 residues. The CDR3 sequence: CASSLGQLNIQYF. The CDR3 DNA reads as TGTGCCAGCAGCCTGGGACAGCTGAACATTCAGTACTTC.